These T cell receptor beta chains were read from a single sample in a study of Ad26.COV2.S vaccination and SARS-CoV-2 variants. TCRdb keeps only in-frame clones here, not all; method: immunoSEQ multiplex PCR. The data show about 460,000 clones, 80% to 90% seen once. Here the sequenced sample was peripheral blood, taken in a trial of Ad26.COV2.S vaccine versus placebo. These receptors were collected from a person between 18 and 59 years old who received the Ad26.COV2.S COVID-19 vaccine or a placebo. Both conserved end residues are part of each CDR3. D genes are given only for firm matches. Some rows mark clone size as missing; the rest say once, few, many or name a class of expanded clone.

>.|TRBJ2-1|.|TRBV9
CASSPQRVGYNEQFF
TGTGCCAGCAGCCCGCAGCGGGTTGGCTACAATGAGCAGTTCTTC
>.|TRBJ2-3|once|TRBV1
CTSSRLLAGGLSTDTQYF
TGCACCAGCAGCCGCCTACTAGCGGGAGGGCTTAGCACAGATACGCAGTATTTT
>.|TRBJ2-7|.|TRBV7-2
CASSPSAGQNYEQYF
TGTGCCAGCAGCCCCTCGGCGGGACAAAATTACGAGCAGTACTTC
>.|TRBJ2-1|.|TRBV19
CASSQSGVNEQFF
TGTGCCAGTAGTCAGTCCGGGGTGAATGAGCAGTTCTTC
>TRBD1|TRBJ1-5|few|TRBV5-5
CASSPAGQGSDQPQHF
TGTGCCAGCAGCCCCGCAGGACAGGGGAGTGATCAGCCCCAGCATTTT
>.|TRBJ2-7|.|TRBV6-5
CASSYRPRYEQYF
TGTGCCAGCAGTTACCGCCCGCGCTACGAGCAGTACTTC
>.|TRBJ2-1|.|TRBV10-2
CAGKPPGSNEQFF
TGCGCCGGAAAGCCCCCCGGGAGTAATGAGCAGTTCTTC
>TRBD2|TRBJ2-7|.|TRBV4-1
CASSQDLAGGREQYF
TGCGCCAGCAGCCAAGATCTAGCGGGAGGTAGAGAGCAGTACTTC
>.|TRBJ2-5|.|TRBV19
CASSIVGGLMAWETQYF
TGTGCCAGTAGTATAGTCGGCGGGCTAATGGCGTGGGAGACCCAGTACTTC
>.|TRBJ2-7|.|TRBV30
CAWKFHRSSYEQYF
TGTGCCTGGAAATTTCACAGGAGCTCCTACGAGCAGTACTTC
>.|TRBJ2-2|.|TRBV7-8
CASSFPASNTGELFF
TGTGCCAGCAGCTTCCCAGCTTCGAACACCGGGGAGCTGTTTTTT
>.|TRBJ2-3|.|TRBV7-3
CASSPGGLSTDTQYF
TGTGCCAGCAGCCCCGGAGGCCTTAGCACAGATACGCAGTATTTT
>TRBD1|TRBJ2-2|.|TRBV7-3
CASSSKGQGSGELFF
TGTGCCAGCAGCTCAAAAGGACAGGGTTCCGGGGAGCTGTTTTTT
>.|TRBJ1-2|.|TRBV19
CASSTTDTLLLGYTF
TGTGCCAGTAGTACGACGGACACGCTCCTTTTAGGCTACACCTTC
>TRBD1|TRBJ2-5|.|TRBV7-9
CASSRQGETQYF
TGTGCCAGCAGCCGACAGGGGGAGACCCAGTACTTC
>TRBD1|TRBJ2-7|.|TRBV11-2
CASSRPGQGSYEQYF
TGTGCCAGCAGCCGTCCGGGACAGGGCTCCTACGAGCAGTACTTC
>.|TRBJ2-7|.|TRBV5-1
CASGFLGGASYEQYF
TGCGCCAGTGGGTTTTTGGGGGGCGCTTCCTACGAGCAGTACTTC
>TRBD1|TRBJ2-1|.|TRBV27
CASRPSGTGSNEQFF
TGTGCCAGCAGACCCTCCGGGACAGGGAGCAATGAGCAGTTCTTC
>TRBD1|TRBJ1-1|.|TRBV7-9
CASSQDRGMNTEAFF
TGTGCCAGCAGCCAGGACAGGGGTATGAACACTGAAGCTTTCTTT
>.|TRBJ1-1|.|TRBV20-1
CSASLSPPAEAFF
TGCAGTGCTAGTCTCAGCCCCCCAGCTGAAGCTTTCTTT
>TRBD2|TRBJ2-3|.|TRBV5-1
CASTPGLAGVFDTQYF
TGCGCCAGCACTCCGGGACTAGCGGGAGTTTTTGATACGCAGTATTTT
>.|TRBJ2-2|.|TRBV2
CASSELTGSFDGELFF
TGTGCCAGCAGTGAACTAACAGGGTCGTTTGATGGGGAGCTGTTTTTT
>.|TRBJ1-2|.|TRBV9
CASSVGTDYGYTF
TGTGCCAGCAGCGTAGGAACCGACTATGGCTACACCTTC